This T cell receptor beta chain originates from a study of cytomegalovirus exposure and HLA in healthy donors. Study observations and caveats: As confirmed in vitro, a few CMV-associated chains were specific for CMV antigens. One later analysis, an examination of the 90 to 150 validation repertoires, found that first-cohort TCR clusters tended to co-occur in them.

Concerning this clone: The antigen is unknown.

Method: immunoSEQ multiplex PCR; TCRdb's copy keeps in-frame clones and lacks some. The sample consists of fewer than 350,000 clones, 85% to 90% of them appearing once. The donors were members of the validation cohort, which comprised 120 subjects and was separate from the first cohort of roughly 700 subjects. There are 18 residues in the CDR3. V was trimmed by 0 bases and J by 2 bases, leaving 20 bases between them. Germline-derived CDR1 and CDR2 are SGHTA and FQGNSA. This clonotype was obtained from a woman younger than 30 in good health and CMV-seronegative. Sequenced input: PBMCs. The chain is built from TRBV7-2 and TRBJ2-7; D perhaps matches TRBD1 (5 bases). CDR3 in amino acids: CASSLARRQPKQAYEQYF. CDR3 nucleotides: TGTGCCAGCAGCTTAGCGCGTAGACAGCCAAAACAAGCCTACGAGCAGTACTTC.